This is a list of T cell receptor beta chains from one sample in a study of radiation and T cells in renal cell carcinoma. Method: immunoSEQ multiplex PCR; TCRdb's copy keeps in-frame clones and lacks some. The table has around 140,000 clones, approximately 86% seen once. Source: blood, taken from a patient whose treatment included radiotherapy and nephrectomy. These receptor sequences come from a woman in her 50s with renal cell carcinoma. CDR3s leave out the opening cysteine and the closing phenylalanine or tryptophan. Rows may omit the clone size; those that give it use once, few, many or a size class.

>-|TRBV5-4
ASSLDGTGVNQETQY
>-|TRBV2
ASRRGGEQY
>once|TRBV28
ASSLLAGFTDTQY
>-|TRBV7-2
ASSPLTGGEKLF
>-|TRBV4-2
ASSQSLLATNTGELF
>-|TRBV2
ASRLTLTNTEAF
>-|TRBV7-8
ASSLDRPSGGTDTQY
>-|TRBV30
AWAVSNEQF
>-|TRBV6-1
ASSSLESVPGELF
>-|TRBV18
ASSPTLRASGVTLSYEQY
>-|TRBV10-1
ASNKQGDTEAF
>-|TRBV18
ASSHPATGQTGELF
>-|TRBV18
ASSPDSEQY
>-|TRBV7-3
ASSGENLEEYNEQF
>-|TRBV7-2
ASSLELVNEQF
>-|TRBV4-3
ASSQARSSHTQY
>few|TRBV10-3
AISEGGGGNEQF
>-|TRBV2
ASTSRATDTQY
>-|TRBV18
ASSPEGEKLF
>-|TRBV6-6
ASREGRGVNTEAF
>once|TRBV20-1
SASQGYGYT
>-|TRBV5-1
ASSLAPLNTEAF
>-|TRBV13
ASSLTGSRGQPQH
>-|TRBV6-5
ASSYSGGDQPQH
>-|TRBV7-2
ASSPDRNYGYT
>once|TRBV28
ASSFSRFYWDSEAF
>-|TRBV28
ASSLSYGHREESNYGYT
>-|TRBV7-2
ASSPDSWAPYNEQF
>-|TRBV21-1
ASRQVHNQPQH
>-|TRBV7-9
ASSSGQGYT
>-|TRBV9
ASEDRVTDTQY
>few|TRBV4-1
ASSQDQTVGEKLF
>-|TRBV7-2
ASSLGVRYWENNQPQH
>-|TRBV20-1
RNTEAF
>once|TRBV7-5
ARSLDRGCYEQY
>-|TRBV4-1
ASSQVILGNSQETQY